The rows below give T cell receptor beta chains drawn from one sample of a study of blood T cell repertoires in COVID-19. TCRdb keeps only in-frame clones here, not all; method: immunoSEQ multiplex PCR. The table records more than 95,000 clones, under 90% of them present only once. The sample was peripheral blood. These receptors were obtained from a human donor in a cohort sampled during active or convalescent COVID-19. The CDR3 runs from the conserved cysteine through the conserved F or W. D genes are given only for firm matches. Size tells how often a clone was seen (once, few, many) or the class of an expanded clone, and some rows leave it out.

clone_size j_call d_call v_call cdr3_nt cdr3_aa
. TRBJ1-5 . TRBV4-1 TGCGCCAGCAGCCAAGGCCCCCGCCAGGGGCTTACCTATAGCAATCAGCCCCAGCATTTT CASSQGPRQGLTYSNQPQHF
. TRBJ2-1 . TRBV24-1 TGTGCCACCAGTGACCCCCACCGGGGGAGCCCAAGGCAGTTCTTC CATSDPHRGSPRQFF
. TRBJ1-1 . TRBV7-2 TGTGCCAGCAGCTTAGACTTTACAGGGACCGAAGCTTTCTTT CASSLDFTGTEAFF
. TRBJ2-5 TRBD2 TRBV10-3 TGTGCCATCAGTGAGGGGAGGGCCACCATGGAGACCCAGTACTTC CAISEGRATMETQYF
once TRBJ1-2 . TRBV4-1 TGCGCCAGCAGCCAAGATGGCCGGGGGTTCTATGGCTACACCTTC CASSQDGRGFYGYTF
few TRBJ1-1 . TRBV2 TGTGCCAGCAGAGCGGACTCCGGAGGAGCTTTCTTT CASRADSGGAFF
. TRBJ2-6 . TRBV5-1 TGCGCCAGCAGCTTATTTGCGGGAAGCTCTGGGGCCAACGTCCTGACTTTC CASSLFAGSSGANVLTF
. TRBJ1-1 . TRBV24-1 TGTGCCACCCTGTCCAGGGCAGGGACTGAAGCTTTCTTT CATLSRAGTEAFF
. TRBJ2-7 . TRBV28 TGTGCCAGCAGTTTGAAAAGGCAGGGGTCCTACGAGCAGTACTTC CASSLKRQGSYEQYF
once TRBJ2-7 . TRBV19 TGTGCCAGTAGTATAGTAACAGGGACCCACGAGCAGTACTTC CASSIVTGTHEQYF
once TRBJ1-6 . TRBV2 TGTGCCAGCACCCTTGAGCGGTCGAGCTCCTATAATTCACCCCTCCACTTT CASTLERSSSYNSPLHF
. TRBJ1-1 TRBD1 TRBV28 TGTGCCAGCAGTTTATTGGGACAGGGGGGCACTGAAGCTTTCTTT CASSLLGQGGTEAFF
. TRBJ2-3 TRBD1 TRBV29-1 TGCAGCGGAAGTGACAGGGCCACAGATACGCAGTATTTT CSGSDRATDTQYF
. TRBJ2-1 . TRBV19 TGTGCCAGTAGTATAGAGACAGCAATATACAATGAGCAGTTCTTC CASSIETAIYNEQFF